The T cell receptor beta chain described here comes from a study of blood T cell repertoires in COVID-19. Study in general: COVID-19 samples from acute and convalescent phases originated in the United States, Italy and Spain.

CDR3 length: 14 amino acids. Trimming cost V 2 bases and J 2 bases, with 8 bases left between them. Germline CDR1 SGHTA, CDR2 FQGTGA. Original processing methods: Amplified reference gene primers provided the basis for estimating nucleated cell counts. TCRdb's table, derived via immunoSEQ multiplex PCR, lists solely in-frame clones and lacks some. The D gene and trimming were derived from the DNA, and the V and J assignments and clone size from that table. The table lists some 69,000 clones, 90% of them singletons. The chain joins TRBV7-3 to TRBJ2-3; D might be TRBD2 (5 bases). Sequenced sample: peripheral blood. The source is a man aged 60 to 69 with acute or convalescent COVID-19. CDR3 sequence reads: CASSLGRNTDTQYF. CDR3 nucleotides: TGTGCCAGCAGCTTAGGGAGAAACACAGATACGCAGTATTTT.